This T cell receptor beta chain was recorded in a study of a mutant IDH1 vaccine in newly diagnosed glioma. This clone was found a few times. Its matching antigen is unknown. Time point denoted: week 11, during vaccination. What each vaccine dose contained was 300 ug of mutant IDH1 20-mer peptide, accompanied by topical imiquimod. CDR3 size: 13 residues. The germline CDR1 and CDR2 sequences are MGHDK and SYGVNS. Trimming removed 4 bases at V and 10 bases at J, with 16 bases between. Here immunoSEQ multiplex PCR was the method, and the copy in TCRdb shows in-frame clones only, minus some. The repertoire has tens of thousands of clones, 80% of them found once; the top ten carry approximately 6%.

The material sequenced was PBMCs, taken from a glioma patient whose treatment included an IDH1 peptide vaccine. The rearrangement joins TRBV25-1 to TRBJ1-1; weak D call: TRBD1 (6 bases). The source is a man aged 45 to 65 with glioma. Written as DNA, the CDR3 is TGTGCCAGCAGTGGGGAAACAGGGTTTTCAGCTTTCTTT. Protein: CASSGETGFSAFF.